What follows are 27 T cell receptor beta chains derived from one specimen sequenced in a study of shared clonotypes between healthy human individuals (dated by TCRdb to about 2020). The library was produced with the immunoSEQ multiplex PCR assay. The source is immuneACCESS, and TCRdb retained only in-frame sequences with V and J called. Part of the clones is not carried over; for the studies checked, unresolved V genes explain less than half of this, and the remainder is unexplained. This sample comprises some 2,500,000 clones, under 95% of them detected only once. The ten largest clones capture around 0.37% of the sample. Sequencing was performed on naive CD4+ T cells from PBMCs. The sample's cell subset or site label, in plain terms: CD45RA+ positively selected. Receptor source: a man younger than 35 in good health. Some clones in this sample may be carry-over from other donors' samples.

The chain employs TRBV28 and TRBJ2-4; D perhaps matches TRBD1 (6 bases). Germline lookup yields CDR1 MDHEN and CDR2 SYDVKM. Trimming left V 5 bases short and J 9 bases short, with 8 bases between. This CDR3 has 11 residues. The CDR3 nucleotides are TGTGCCAGCAGTATACAGGGCATTCAGTACTTC. Translated: CASSIQGIQYF.

This clone was detected only once. The chain links TRBV6-6 to TRBJ2-3; D might be TRBD1 or TRBD2, each matching 5 bases. The CDR3 consists of 15 residues. V was trimmed by 6 bases and J by 6 bases, leaving 19 bases between them. The germline V gene has CDR1 MNHNY and CDR2 SVGAGI (reference sequence). In nucleotides, the CDR3 is TGTGCCAGCAGCCCACCGGGACGCAAGGCCGATACGCAGTATTTT. This codes for CASSPPGRKADTQYF.

V gene TRBV6-6 combines with J gene TRBJ2-6; a weak D match, TRBD1 (5 bases). The CDR3 contains 13 residues. Trimming pared 9 bases from V and 1 base from J, leaving 7 bases between. Germline CDR1 and CDR2: MNHNY and SVGAGI (reference sequence). The CDR3 spells CASGQSGANVLTF. Here the CDR3 DNA reads TGTGCCAGTGGACAATCTGGGGCCAACGTCCTGACTTTC.

V and J are TRBV28 and TRBJ1-1, with 7 positions matching TRBD1. V lost 7 bases and J lost 0; bases outside the gene matches: 5. The CDR3 has 14 residues. The germline CDR1 and CDR2 sequences are MDHEN and SYDVKM. The CDR3 sequence is CASNPTGLNTEAFF. The CDR3 coding sequence is TGTGCCAGCAATCCGACAGGGCTGAACACTGAAGCTTTCTTT.

The chain uses TRBV18 and TRBJ2-7, with 9 positions matching TRBD2. The ends lost 2 bases at V and 3 bases at J; junction bases unmatched: 8. The CDR3 contains 16 residues. The germline CDR1 and CDR2 sequences are KGHSH and LQKENI. Here the CDR3 reads CASSPSVAGVFYEQYF. The CDR3 nucleotides read TGTGCCAGCTCACCATCCGTAGCGGGAGTTTTCTACGAGCAGTACTTC.

A few counts support this clone. This sequence joins TRBV19 and TRBJ1-2, with TRBD1 matching 10 bases. Germline lookup yields CDR1 LNHDA and CDR2 SQIVND (reference sequence). The CDR3 totals 16 residues. With 3 bases clipped from V and 2 bases from J, the junction kept 6 bases outside the gene matches. CDR3 sequence reads: CASSMFGQGENYGYTF. Here the CDR3 DNA reads TGTGCCAGTAGTATGTTTGGACAGGGGGAGAACTATGGCTACACCTTC.

The V call is TRBV28, the J call TRBJ1-5; D is possibly TRBD1 (5 bases). Germline CDR1 is MDHEN and CDR2 is SYDVKM. This CDR3 has 17 amino acids. Trimming removed 1 base at V and 1 base at J, with 14 bases between. The CDR3 DNA reads as TGTGCCAGCAGTTTATTAAACTCAGGGTGGAGCAATCAGCCCCAGCATTTT. Its translation: CASSLLNSGWSNQPQHF.

The gene calls are TRBV28 and TRBJ1-2; TRBD1 matches 9 bases. V lost 6 bases and J lost 4; bases outside the gene matches: 12. The germline V gene has CDR1 MDHEN and CDR2 SYDVKM. The CDR3 spans 16 residues. The chain's CDR3 is CASRPPLGTGSYGYTF. The CDR3 nucleotides read TGTGCCAGCAGGCCGCCGTTAGGGACAGGGTCCTATGGCTACACCTTC.

The gene calls are TRBV7-9 and TRBJ1-4, with a possible D match to TRBD1 (5 bases). The germline gives CDR1 SEHNR, CDR2 FQNEAQ (reference sequence). This CDR3 spans 15 amino acids. Trimming stripped 5 bases from V and 5 bases from J, with 15 bases between. Written as DNA, the CDR3 is TGTGCCAGCAGCAAGGACATCCGGGGGAATGAAAAACTGTTTTTT. It is translated as CASSKDIRGNEKLFF.

The chain combines TRBV7-6 with TRBJ2-5; D is uncertain. The CDR3 has 13 residues. Germline V lookup: CDR1 SGHVS, CDR2 FNYEAQ. With 7 bases removed from V and 4 bases from J, the gap between germline ends came to 13 bases. DNA of the CDR3: TGTGCCAGCACCGACCGGTTGAGAGAGACCCAGTACTTC. Its protein product is CASTDRLRETQYF.

In this sample, this clone turned up once. The sample contains more than one DNA sequence encoding this CDR3. The chain has TRBV12-5 and TRBJ2-5; a possible D gene is TRBD2 (5 bases). Germline values: CDR1 LGHNT, CDR2 FRNRAP. V was clipped by 0 bases and J by 5 bases, with 7 bases between them. The CDR3 sequence is 13 residues long. In DNA form, the CDR3 reads TGTGCTAGTGGTTTGGTGGGAGTGGAGACCCAGTACTTC. It yields the protein CASGLVGVETQYF. Filled out from reference TRBV12-5 and TRBJ2-5, the complete variable domain reads DARVTQTPRHKVTEMGQEVTMRCQPILGHNTVFWYRQTMMQGLELLAYFRNRAPLDDSGMPKDRFSAEMPDATLATLKIQPSEPRDSAVYFCASGLVGVETQYFGPGTRLLVL.

The J gene is TRBJ2-1, the V gene TRBV5-6; 13 bases are shared with TRBD2. Germline values: CDR1 SGHDT, CDR2 YYEEEE. This CDR3 contains 17 residues. The V gene end was trimmed by 4 bases and the J gene end by 4 bases; junction bases not matched to a gene: 8. Written as DNA, the CDR3 is TGTGCCAGCAGCCATGGACTAGCGGGAGCAACTTACAATGAGCAGTTCTTC. Its protein product is CASSHGLAGATYNEQFF.

J is TRBJ2-7 and V is TRBV5-6, with 7 bases matching TRBD2. The germline V gene has CDR1 SGHDT and CDR2 YYEEEE. V dropped 1 base and J dropped 0; count of bases not matched to a gene: 4. This CDR3 region has 15 residues. CDR3 protein: CASSLLAASSYEQYF. Written as DNA, the CDR3 is TGTGCCAGCAGCTTGCTAGCGGCGAGCTCCTACGAGCAGTACTTC.

In DNA, the CDR3 is TGTGCCAGCTCACCACTGACACAGAACACCGGGGAGCTGTTTTTT. This gives the protein CASSPLTQNTGELFF. The chain uses TRBV18 and TRBJ2-2; no clear D gene. The CDR3 spans 15 residues. With 1 base removed from V and 1 base from J, the gap between germline ends came to 7 bases. CDR1 is KGHSH and CDR2 is LQKENI in the germline V gene.

The V gene is TRBV11-2, the J gene TRBJ2-7, with D unclear. The CDR3 is made up of 12 amino acids. Germline V gene sequence: CDR1 SGHAT, CDR2 FQNNGV. The V end was cut by 5 bases, the J end by 3 bases, with 8 bases between. The CDR3 DNA reads TGTGCCAGCAGCCCGGAGCACTACGAGCAGTACTTC. This gives the protein CASSPEHYEQYF.

V is TRBV7-8 and J is TRBJ2-7, with D tentatively TRBD1 (5 bases). The V gene lost 6 bases and the J gene lost 6 bases, with 15 bases spanning the gap. CDR1 and CDR2 (germline): SGHVS, FQNEAQ. This CDR3 has 13 residues. In nucleotides, the CDR3 is TGTGCCAGCAGTCGCGACAGAAGCGCCGAGCAGTACTTC. It is translated as CASSRDRSAEQYF.

The chain employs TRBV7-9 and TRBJ2-1; D perhaps matches TRBD2 (6 bases). V lost 3 bases and J 2 bases, leaving 11 bases between the germline ends. The CDR3 has 15 residues. Germline CDR1 SEHNR, CDR2 FQNEAQ (reference sequence). DNA for the CDR3: TGTGCCAGCAGCTTTCCTCGGGGGACCTACAATGAGCAGTTCTTC. Its protein is CASSFPRGTYNEQFF.

The V gene is TRBV5-1, the J gene TRBJ1-3; TRBD1 aligns across 8 bases. The CDR3 extends over 15 amino acids. Trimming cost V 1 base and J 3 bases; bases outside gene matches: 3. Germline V CDR1 and CDR2: SGHRS, YFSETQ. CDR3: CASSLQGAIGNTIYF. For the CDR3, the DNA is TGCGCCAGCAGCTTGCAGGGGGCGATTGGAAACACCATATATTTT.

This chain joins TRBV30 and TRBJ2-5, with no clear D. V lost 3 bases and J 5 bases, leaving 13 bases between the germline ends. CDR3 length: 13 residues. The germline CDR1 and CDR2 sequences are GTSNPN and SVGIG (reference sequence). CDR3 DNA sequence: TGTGCCTGGAGCAGACCCCCGGTCGAGACCCAGTACTTC. This gives the protein CAWSRPPVETQYF. The entire variable domain, with the rest obtained from reference TRBV30 and TRBJ2-5, is as follows: SQTIHQWPATLVQPVGSPLSLECTVEGTSNPNLYWYRQAAGRGLQLLFYSVGIGQISSEVPQNLSASRPQDRQFILSSKKLLLSDSGFYLCAWSRPPVETQYFGPGTRLLVL.

The chain couples TRBV5-4 to TRBJ1-1, with TRBD1 matching over 8 bases. There are 16 residues in the CDR3. CDR1 and CDR2 (germline): SGHNT, YYREEE (reference sequence). Trimming removed 3 bases from V and 0 bases from J; junction bases left unmatched: 7. This chain's CDR3 is CASSSPQDRVNTEAFF. For the CDR3, the DNA is TGTGCCAGCAGCTCCCCCCAGGACAGGGTGAACACTGAAGCTTTCTTT.

For the CDR3, the DNA is TGCGCCAGCAGCTTCCCCAGGGGCAGCGGCACAGATACGCAGTATTTT. It codes for CASSFPRGSGTDTQYF. The chain has TRBV5-1 and TRBJ2-3, with TRBD1 as a possible D gene (6 bases). The CDR3 is made up of 16 amino acids. The ends were cut back, 2 bases at V and 1 base at J, with 14 bases in the middle. Germline-derived CDR1 and CDR2 are SGHRS and YFSETQ.

The chain employs TRBV5-1 and TRBJ2-5; TRBD1 is a possible D gene (6 bases). The CDR3 is 16 amino acids. V shed 4 bases and J shed 5 bases, with 21 bases lying between them. Per the germline V gene, CDR1 is SGHRS and CDR2 is YFSETQ. In DNA, the CDR3 is TGCGCCAGCAGCACCGTACAGGGCCAAGGGTGGGAGACCCAGTACTTC. Protein sequence: CASSTVQGQGWETQYF.

The genes are TRBV5-4 and TRBJ2-1; D is unclear. CDR1 SGHNT and CDR2 YYREEE come from the germline V gene (reference sequence). V was pared by 4 bases and J by 0 bases, with 8 bases between. This CDR3 is 14 amino acids long. CDR3 DNA sequence: TGTGCCAGCAGCGAGTCCAGCTCCTACAATGAGCAGTTCTTC. Translating it yields CASSESSSYNEQFF. Based on the CDR3 plus reference TRBV5-4 and TRBJ2-1, the full variable domain is ETGVTQSPTHLIKTRGQQVTLRCSSQSGHNTVSWYQQALGQGPQFIFQYYREEENGRGNFPPRFSGLQFPNYSSELNVNALELDDSALYLCASSESSSYNEQFFGPGTRLTVL.

The chain employs TRBV7-2 and TRBJ2-3; 8 bases are a match to TRBD2. CDR3 size: 16 residues. V lost 1 base to trimming and J lost 6 bases; unmatched junction nucleotides: 9. Germline CDR1 and CDR2: SGHTA and FQGNSA. This chain's CDR3 is CASSLVVSAGADTQYF. The CDR3 region has the DNA TGTGCCAGCAGCTTAGTAGTATCAGCGGGGGCGGATACGCAGTATTTT.

V and J are TRBV5-6 and TRBJ1-1, with D hard to call. This CDR3 has 14 residues. Germline V gene data show CDR1 as SGHDT and CDR2 as YYEEEE. V dropped 4 bases and J dropped 2 bases, with 12 bases sitting between them. This chain's CDR3 is CASSPAGSNTEAFF. The CDR3 DNA reads TGTGCCAGCAGCCCCGCCGGGTCCAACACTGAAGCTTTCTTT.

This clone was picked up a small number of times. The gene calls are TRBV19 and TRBJ1-1; D call uncertain. The V and J ends lost 9 bases and 1 base respectively, with 12 bases between them. Germline loops: CDR1 LNHDA, CDR2 SQIVND (reference sequence). The CDR3 loop spans 13 amino acids. The CDR3 spells CASRKRENTEAFF. The CDR3 nucleotides read TGTGCCAGCCGAAAACGAGAGAACACTGAAGCTTTCTTT.

Notes on this clone: Within the sample, other DNA sequences also encode this same CDR3. The chain carries TRBV18 and TRBJ2-7; maybe TRBD1 (6 bases). Germline V gives CDR1 KGHSH, CDR2 LQKENI. Trimming left V 3 bases short and J 0 bases short, with 9 bases between. This CDR3 spans 14 amino acids. CDR3 bases: TGTGCCAGCTCACCCGGACAGTCCTCCTACGAGCAGTACTTC. This translates into CASSPGQSSYEQYF.